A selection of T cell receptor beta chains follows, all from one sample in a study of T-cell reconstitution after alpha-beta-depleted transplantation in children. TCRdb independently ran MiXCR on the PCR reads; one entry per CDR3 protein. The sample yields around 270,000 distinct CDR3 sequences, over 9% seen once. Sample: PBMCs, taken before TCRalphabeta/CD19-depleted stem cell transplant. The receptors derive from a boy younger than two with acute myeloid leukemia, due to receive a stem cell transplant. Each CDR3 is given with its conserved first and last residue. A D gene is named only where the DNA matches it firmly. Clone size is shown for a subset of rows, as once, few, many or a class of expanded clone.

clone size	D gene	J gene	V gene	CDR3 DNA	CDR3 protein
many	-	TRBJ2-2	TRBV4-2	TGTGCCAGCGGCTACACCGGGGAGCTGTTTTTT	CASGYTGELFF
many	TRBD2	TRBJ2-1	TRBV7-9	TGTGCCAGCAGAAATAGCGGGGGGGCCGGGAATGAGCAGTTCTTC	CASRNSGGAGNEQFF
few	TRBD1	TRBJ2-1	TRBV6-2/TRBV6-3	TGTGCCAGCAATGACAGGGTTTTAAACAATGAGCAGTTCTTC	CASNDRVLNNEQFF
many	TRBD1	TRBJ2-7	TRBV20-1	TGCAGTGCTAGAGGGGGACAGGGTCGCTACGAGCAGTACTTC	CSARGGQGRYEQYF
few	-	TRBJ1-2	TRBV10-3	TGTGCCATCAGTGAGCCAACGCGGGGAGACTATGGCTACACCTTC	CAISEPTRGDYGYTF
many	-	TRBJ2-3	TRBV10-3	TGTGCCATCAGTGAGCCGACTAGAAGTAATACGCAGTATTTT	CAISEPTRSNTQYF
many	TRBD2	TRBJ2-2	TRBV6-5	TGTGCCAGCAGTCACCTAGCGGGAGGAGGGTTGGACACCGGGGAGCTGTTTTTT	CASSHLAGGGLDTGELFF
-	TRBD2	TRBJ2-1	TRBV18	TGTGCCAGCTCCCCTAGCGGGGGGATCGGTTACAATGAGCAGTTCTTC	CASSPSGGIGYNEQFF
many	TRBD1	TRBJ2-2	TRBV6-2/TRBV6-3	TGCCCCAGCAGTTCCCCACAGGGGGGTACCGGGGAGCTGTTTTTT	CPSSSPQGGTGELFF
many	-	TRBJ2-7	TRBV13	TGTGCCAGCAGCCCGGGACTTTCCTTTATGGAGCAGTACTTC	CASSPGLSFMEQYF
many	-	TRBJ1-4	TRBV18	TGTGCCAGCTCACAGGGTGAAAAACTGTTTTTT	CASSQGEKLFF
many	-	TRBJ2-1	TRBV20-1	TGCAGTGCTAGAGATTATGAGACTCGCAATGGTATTGAGCAGTTCTTC	CSARDYETRNGIEQFF
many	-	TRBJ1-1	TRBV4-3	TGCGCCAGCAGCCAAGATCGGGGCGTTGAAGCTTTCTTT	CASSQDRGVEAFF
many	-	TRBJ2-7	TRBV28	TGTGCCAGCAGTTTAAATGGGGCCCCCTACGAGCAGTACTTC	CASSLNGAPYEQYF
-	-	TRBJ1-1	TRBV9	TGTGCCAGCAGCGTAGTAGACCCGAACACTGAAGCTTTCTTT	CASSVVDPNTEAFF
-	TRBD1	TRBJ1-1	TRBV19	TGTGCCAGTAGGCATAACGGACCGGGACAGCTTTTTGGCGCTGAAGCTTTCTTT	CASRHNGPGQLFGAEAFF
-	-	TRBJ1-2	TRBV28	TGTGCCAGCACTCGCGGGACTGCCTATGGCTACACCTTC	CASTRGTAYGYTF
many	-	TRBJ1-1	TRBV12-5	TGTGCTAGTGGTTCCCTTTATCGGGACATGAACACTGAAGCTTTCTTT	CASGSLYRDMNTEAFF
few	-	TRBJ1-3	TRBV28	TGTGCCAGCAGTCCCTACACAGGGTACTCTGGAAACACCATATATTTT	CASSPYTGYSGNTIYF
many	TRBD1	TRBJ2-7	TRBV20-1	TGCAGTGCTACTAGTGGGACAGGTTTTTTCTACGAGCAGTACTTC	CSATSGTGFFYEQYF
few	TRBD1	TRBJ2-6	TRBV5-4	TGTGCCAGCAGCTCTGACAGGGGGGCTGGGGCCAACGTCCTGACTTTC	CASSSDRGAGANVLTF
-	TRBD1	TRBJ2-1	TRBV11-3	TGTGCCAGCAGATCCCGGGACAGGAGTGTCAATGAGCAGTTCTTC	CASRSRDRSVNEQFF
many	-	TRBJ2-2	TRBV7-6	TGTGCCAGCAGCTTAGACTTGCGGAAACCAGTAGAGCGGAACCGGAGGGACACCGGGGAGCTGTTTTTT	CASSLDLRKPVERNRRDTGELFF
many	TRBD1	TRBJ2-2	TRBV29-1	TGCAGCGCCGGGACAGGGGCTGGGGAGCTGTTTTTT	CSAGTGAGELFF
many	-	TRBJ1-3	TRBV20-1	TGCAGTGCTAGAGATCCTAGGGCTGGAAACACCATATATTTT	CSARDPRAGNTIYF
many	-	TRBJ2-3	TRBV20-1	TGCAGTGCCCCGGTCCCCCTGGATACGCAGTATTTT	CSAPVPLDTQYF
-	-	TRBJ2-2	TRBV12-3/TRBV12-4	TGTGCCAGCTTCGGCCCGGGGGGCCGGACCGGGGAGCTGTTTTTT	CASFGPGGRTGELFF
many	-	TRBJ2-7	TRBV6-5	TGTGCCAGCAGTTACCGAACCGGTTACGAGCAGTACTTC	CASSYRTGYEQYF
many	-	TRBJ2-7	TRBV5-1	TGCGCCAGCAGCTTGGTGTACAGCCCCTACGAGCAGTACTTC	CASSLVYSPYEQYF
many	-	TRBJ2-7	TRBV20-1	TGCAGTGCTAGAGATAGGAGGTACGAGCAGTACTTC	CSARDRRYEQYF
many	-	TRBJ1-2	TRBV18	TGTGCCAGCTCACCAGGGAGTAACTATGGCTACACCTTC	CASSPGSNYGYTF
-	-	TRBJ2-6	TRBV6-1	TGTGCCAGCACCGGAGTGGGACACGCGAACTCTGGGGCCAACGTCCTGACTTTC	CASTGVGHANSGANVLTF
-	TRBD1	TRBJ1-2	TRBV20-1	TGCTGTGCTACCGGGACAGGGGGGCGGTTTAACTATGGCTACACCTTC	CCATGTGGRFNYGYTF
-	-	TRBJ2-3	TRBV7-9	TGTGCCAGCAGCTTACCCTCCATCTTAGCGACCACAGATACGCAGTATTTT	CASSLPSILATTDTQYF
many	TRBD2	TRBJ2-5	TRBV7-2	TGTGCCAGCAGCTTAGCCCTACTAGCGGGAGGGCGCACGGAGACCCAGTACTTC	CASSLALLAGGRTETQYF
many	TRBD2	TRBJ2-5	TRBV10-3	TGTGCCATCAGTGAGTCCTTAGGACTAGTCCAAGAGACCCAGTACTTC	CAISESLGLVQETQYF
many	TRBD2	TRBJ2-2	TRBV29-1	TGCAGCGTTACTAGCGGGGGGTACACCGGGGAGCTGTTTTTT	CSVTSGGYTGELFF
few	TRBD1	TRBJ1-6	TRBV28	TGTGCCAGCAGTTCGGGACAGCTTTATAATTCACCCCTCCACTTT	CASSSGQLYNSPLHF
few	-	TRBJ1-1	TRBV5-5	TGTGCCAGCAGCTTGTCGGGAACTGAAGCTTTCTTT	CASSLSGTEAFF
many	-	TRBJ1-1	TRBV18	TGTGCCAGCTCACCCCCGGGAGGAGGTTGGACTGAAGCTTTCTTT	CASSPPGGGWTEAFF
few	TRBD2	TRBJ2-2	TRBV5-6	TGTGCCAGCAGCCTTATCACTAGCGGGAGAAACACCGGGGAGCTGTTTTTT	CASSLITSGRNTGELFF
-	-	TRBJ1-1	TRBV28	TGTGCCAGCAAGGGAGGGGGAGTCAGTGAAGCTTTCTTT	CASKGGGVSEAFF
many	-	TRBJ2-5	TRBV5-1	TGCGCCAGCAGCTTGTCACCCCCTGGGGAGACCCAGTACTTC	CASSLSPPGETQYF
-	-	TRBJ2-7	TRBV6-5	TGTGCCAGCAGTTACGGGGGAGACAGCCCTTACGAGCAGTACTTC	CASSYGGDSPYEQYF
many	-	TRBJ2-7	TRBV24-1	TGTGCCACCAGTGCTAGTGGGGGATACGAGCAGTACTTC	CATSASGGYEQYF
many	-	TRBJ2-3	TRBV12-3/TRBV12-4	TGTGCCAGCAGTAGAACAACAGATACGCAGTATTTT	CASSRTTDTQYF
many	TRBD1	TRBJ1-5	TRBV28	TGTGCCAGCCAAGACAGGGAGTATCAGCCCCAGCATTTT	CASQDREYQPQHF
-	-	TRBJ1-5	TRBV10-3	TGTGCCATCAGTCAGGCTAATAGCAATCAGCCCCAGCATTTT	CAISQANSNQPQHF
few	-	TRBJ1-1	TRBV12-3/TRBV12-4	TGTGCCAGCGTCGACCCTGCGACAGGGAACACTGAAGCTTTCTTT	CASVDPATGNTEAFF